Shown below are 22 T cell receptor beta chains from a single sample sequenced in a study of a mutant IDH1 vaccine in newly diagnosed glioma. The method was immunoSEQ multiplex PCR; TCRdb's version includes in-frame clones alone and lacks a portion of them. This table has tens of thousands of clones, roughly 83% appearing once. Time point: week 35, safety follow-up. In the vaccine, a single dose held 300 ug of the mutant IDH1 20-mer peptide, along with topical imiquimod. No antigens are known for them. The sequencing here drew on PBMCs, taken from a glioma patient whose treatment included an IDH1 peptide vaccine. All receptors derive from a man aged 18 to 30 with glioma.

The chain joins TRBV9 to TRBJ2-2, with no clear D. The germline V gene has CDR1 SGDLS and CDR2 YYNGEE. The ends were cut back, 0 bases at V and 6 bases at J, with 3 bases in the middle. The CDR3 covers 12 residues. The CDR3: CASSVASGELFF. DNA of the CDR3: TGTGCCAGCAGCGTAGCCTCCGGGGAGCTGTTTTTT.

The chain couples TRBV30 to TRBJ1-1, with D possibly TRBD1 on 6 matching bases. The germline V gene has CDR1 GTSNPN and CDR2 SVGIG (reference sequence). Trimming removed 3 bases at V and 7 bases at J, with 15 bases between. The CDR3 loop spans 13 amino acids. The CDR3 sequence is CAWSAGQTIEAFF. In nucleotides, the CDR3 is TGTGCCTGGAGCGCCGGACAGACAATTGAAGCTTTCTTT.

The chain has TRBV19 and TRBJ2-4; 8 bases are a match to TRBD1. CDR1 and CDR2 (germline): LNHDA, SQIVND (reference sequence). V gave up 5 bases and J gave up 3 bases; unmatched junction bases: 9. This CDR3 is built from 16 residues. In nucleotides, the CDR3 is TGTGCCAGTAGTCCAGGGTTCAGGGGGCGCAAAAACATTCAGTACTTC. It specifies CASSPGFRGRKNIQYF.

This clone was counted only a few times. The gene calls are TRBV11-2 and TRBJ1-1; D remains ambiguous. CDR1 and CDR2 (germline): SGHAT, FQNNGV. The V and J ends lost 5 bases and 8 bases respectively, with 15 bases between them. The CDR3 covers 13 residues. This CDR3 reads CASSQLKLAEAFF. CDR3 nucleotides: TGTGCCAGCAGCCAACTTAAATTGGCAGAAGCTTTCTTT.

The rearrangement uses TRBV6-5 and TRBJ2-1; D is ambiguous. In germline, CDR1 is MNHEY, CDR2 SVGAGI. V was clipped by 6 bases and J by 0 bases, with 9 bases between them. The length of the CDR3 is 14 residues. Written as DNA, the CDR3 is TGTGCCAGCAGCCCCTTAAGCTCCTACAATGAGCAGTTCTTC. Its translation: CASSPLSSYNEQFF.

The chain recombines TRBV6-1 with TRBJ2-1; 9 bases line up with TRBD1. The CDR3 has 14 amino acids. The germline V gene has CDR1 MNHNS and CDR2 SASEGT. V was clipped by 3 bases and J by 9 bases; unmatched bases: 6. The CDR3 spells CASSDRDRVGEQFF. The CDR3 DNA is TGTGCCAGCAGTGACCGGGACAGGGTCGGTGAGCAGTTCTTC.

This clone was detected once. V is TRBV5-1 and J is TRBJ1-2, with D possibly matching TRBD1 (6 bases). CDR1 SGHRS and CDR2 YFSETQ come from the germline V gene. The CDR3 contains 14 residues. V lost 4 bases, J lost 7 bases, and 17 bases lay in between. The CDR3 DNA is TGCGCCAGCAGCGTGGGATGGGAAGGGGGTGGCTACACCTTC. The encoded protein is CASSVGWEGGGYTF.

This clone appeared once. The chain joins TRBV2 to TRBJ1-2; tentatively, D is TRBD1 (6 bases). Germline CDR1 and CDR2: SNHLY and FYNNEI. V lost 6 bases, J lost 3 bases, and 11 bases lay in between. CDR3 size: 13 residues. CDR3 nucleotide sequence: TGTGCCAGCAGCATACAGGGAGACTATGGCTACACCTTC. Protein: CASSIQGDYGYTF.

This CDR3 is CSVGVKITEAFF. As DNA, the CDR3 is TGCAGCGTTGGGGTAAAGATAACTGAAGCTTTCTTT. The J gene is TRBJ1-1, the V gene TRBV29-1, with unresolved D. Germline CDR1 and CDR2: SQVTM and ANQGSEA. The length of the CDR3 is 12 residues. V dropped 4 bases and J dropped 5 bases, with 11 bases sitting between them. Filled out from reference TRBV29-1 and TRBJ1-1, the complete variable domain reads SAVISQKPSRDICQRGTSLTIQCQVDSQVTMMFWYRQQPGQSLTLIATANQGSEATYESGFVIDKFPISRPNLTFSTLTVSNMSPEDSSIYLCSVGVKITEAFFGQGTRLTVV.

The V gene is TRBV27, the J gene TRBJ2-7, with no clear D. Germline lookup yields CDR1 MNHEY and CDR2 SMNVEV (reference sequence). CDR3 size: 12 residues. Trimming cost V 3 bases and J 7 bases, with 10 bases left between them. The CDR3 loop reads CASSLGLGEQYF. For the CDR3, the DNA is TGTGCCAGCAGTTTGGGCTTGGGGGAGCAGTACTTC.

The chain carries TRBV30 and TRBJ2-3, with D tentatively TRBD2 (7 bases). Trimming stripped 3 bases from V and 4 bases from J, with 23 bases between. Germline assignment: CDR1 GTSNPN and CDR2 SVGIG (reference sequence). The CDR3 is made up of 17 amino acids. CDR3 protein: CAWRMGAGLGGSDTQYF. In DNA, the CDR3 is TGTGCCTGGAGGATGGGGGCGGGACTGGGAGGGTCAGATACGCAGTATTTT.

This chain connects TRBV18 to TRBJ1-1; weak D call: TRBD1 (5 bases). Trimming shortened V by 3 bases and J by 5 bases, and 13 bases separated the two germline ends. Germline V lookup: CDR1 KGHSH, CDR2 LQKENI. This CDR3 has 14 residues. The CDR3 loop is CASSPGSPGTEAFF. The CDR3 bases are TGTGCCAGCTCACCCGGGTCACCAGGGACTGAAGCTTTCTTT.

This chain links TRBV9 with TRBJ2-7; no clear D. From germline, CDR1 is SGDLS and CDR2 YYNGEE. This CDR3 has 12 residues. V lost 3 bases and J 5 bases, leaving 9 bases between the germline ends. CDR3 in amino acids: CASSDRGDEQYF. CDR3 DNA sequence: TGTGCCAGCAGCGATCGAGGCGACGAGCAGTACTTC.

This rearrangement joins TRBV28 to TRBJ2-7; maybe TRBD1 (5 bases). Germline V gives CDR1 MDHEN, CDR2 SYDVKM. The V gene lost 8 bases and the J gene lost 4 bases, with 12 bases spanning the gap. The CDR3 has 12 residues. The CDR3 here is CASGKAGYEQYF. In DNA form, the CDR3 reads TGTGCCAGCGGAAAAGCAGGGTACGAGCAGTACTTC.

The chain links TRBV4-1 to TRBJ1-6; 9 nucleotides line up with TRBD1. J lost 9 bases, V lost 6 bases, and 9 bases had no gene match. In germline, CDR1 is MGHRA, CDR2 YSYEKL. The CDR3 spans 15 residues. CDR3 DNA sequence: TGCGCCAGCAGAGCTTCACAGGGGGCGAGTTCACCCCTCCACTTT. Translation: CASRASQGASSPLHF.

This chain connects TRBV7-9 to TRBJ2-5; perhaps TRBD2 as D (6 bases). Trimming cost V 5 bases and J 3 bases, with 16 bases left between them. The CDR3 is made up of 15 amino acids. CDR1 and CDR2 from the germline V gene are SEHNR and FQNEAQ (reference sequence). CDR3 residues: CASSLIPTSEETQYF. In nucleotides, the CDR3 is TGTGCCAGCAGCCTCATCCCGACTAGTGAAGAGACCCAGTACTTC.

The CDR3 loop reads CASRGGVYNEQFF. CDR3 DNA: TGTGCCAGCAGGGGGGGGGTGTACAATGAGCAGTTCTTC. This chain links TRBV7-9 with TRBJ2-1; 7 positions match TRBD2. Unmatched junction bases numbered 3, after V lost 6 bases and J lost 4 bases. Germline V gene lookup returns CDR1 SEHNR and CDR2 FQNEAQ (reference sequence). This CDR3 spans 13 amino acids.

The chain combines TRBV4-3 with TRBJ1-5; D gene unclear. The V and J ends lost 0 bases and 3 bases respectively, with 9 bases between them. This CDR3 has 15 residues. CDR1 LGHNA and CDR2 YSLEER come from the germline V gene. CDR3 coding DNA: TGCGCCAGCAGCCAAGATTACCGGAACAATCAGCCCCAGCATTTT. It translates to CASSQDYRNNQPQHF.

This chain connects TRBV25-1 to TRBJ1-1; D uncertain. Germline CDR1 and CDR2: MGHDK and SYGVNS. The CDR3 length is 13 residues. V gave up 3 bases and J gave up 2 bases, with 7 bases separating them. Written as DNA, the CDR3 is TGTGCCAGCAGTGACACAGCCAACACTGAAGCTTTCTTT. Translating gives CASSDTANTEAFF. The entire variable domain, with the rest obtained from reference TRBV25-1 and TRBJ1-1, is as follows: EADIYQTPRYLVIGTGKKITLECSQTMGHDKMYWYQQDPGMELHLIHYSYGVNSTEKGDLSSESTVSRIRTEHFPLTLESARPSHTSQYLCASSDTANTEAFFGQGTRLTVV.

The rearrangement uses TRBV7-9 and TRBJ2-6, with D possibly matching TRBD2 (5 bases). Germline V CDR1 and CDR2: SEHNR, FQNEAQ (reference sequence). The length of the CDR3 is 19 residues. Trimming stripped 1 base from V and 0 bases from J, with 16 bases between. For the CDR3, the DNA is TGTGCCAGCAGCTTAGGGATAGGAGGTATCATCTCTGGGGCCAACGTCCTGACTTTC. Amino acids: CASSLGIGGIISGANVLTF.

As DNA, the CDR3 is TGTGCCAGCAGTGTGGGACAGGGGGGAGGCTACACCTTC. Its translation: CASSVGQGGGYTF. This chain connects TRBV2 to TRBJ1-2; 11 nucleotides align to TRBD1. Looked up from germline, CDR1 is SNHLY and CDR2 is FYNNEI. V gave up 4 bases and J gave up 8 bases; unmatched junction bases: 3. The CDR3 has 13 residues.

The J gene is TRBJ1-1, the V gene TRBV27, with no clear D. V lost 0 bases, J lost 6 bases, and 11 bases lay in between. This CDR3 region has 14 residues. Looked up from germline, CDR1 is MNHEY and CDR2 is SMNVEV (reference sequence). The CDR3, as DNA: TGTGCCAGCAGTTTATCGTACCTGGGCCCTGAAGCTTTCTTT. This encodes CASSLSYLGPEAFF.